The entry that follows covers one T cell receptor (beta chain) sequence. This receptor's antigen is unknown. Base qualities are missing; no much larger clone stands one base away. Libraries were made using RT-PCR. For sequencing, a NextSeq 550 was employed. Starting from the raw public reads, TCRdb applied fastp trimming at Q25, assembled clones with MiXCR and retained in-frame beta chains. Every CDR3 protein is listed once, alongside the most common genes and DNA of its rows. The sample table records hundreds of thousands of distinct CDR3 sequences; 11% to 15% of these occur just once. The ten largest clones represent under 14% of the sample. These data originate in a study of patients and donors after allogeneic stem cell transplantation (dated by TCRdb to the early 2020s). The CDR3 measures 15 amino acids from cysteine to phenylalanine. The sequence is cut down to CDR3 DNA, 45 bases in frame from base 1. A distance of 9 bases separates the germline ends of V and J, which lose 1 base and 0 bases respectively. CDR1 and CDR2 are drawn from the germline V gene: SGHAT, FQNNGV.

This TCR was recovered from a human donor who was either an allogeneic HSCT recipient or a stem cell or donor lymphocyte infusion donor (not recorded which). It is not recorded whose cells these are; they may come from a transplant donor. Sequenced input: blood, either unsorted or a sorted T cell fraction (not recorded which). Recombination joined TRBV11-2 with TRBJ2-5; TRBD2 is perhaps the D gene, given 6 matching bases. The base sequence is TGTGCCAGCAGCTTAGGGGGCGGGGACCAAGAGACCCAGTACTTC. This yields the protein CASSLGGGDQETQYF.